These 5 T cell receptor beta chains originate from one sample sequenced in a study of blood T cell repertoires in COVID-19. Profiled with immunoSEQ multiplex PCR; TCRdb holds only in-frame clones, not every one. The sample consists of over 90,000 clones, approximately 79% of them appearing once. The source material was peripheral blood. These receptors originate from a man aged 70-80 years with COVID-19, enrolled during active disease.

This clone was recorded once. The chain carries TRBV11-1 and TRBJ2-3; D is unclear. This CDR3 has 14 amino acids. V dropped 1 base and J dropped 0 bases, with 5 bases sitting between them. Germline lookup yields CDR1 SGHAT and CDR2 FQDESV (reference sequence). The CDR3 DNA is TGTGCCAGCAGCTTAGGGAGAAGCACAGATACGCAGTATTTT. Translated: CASSLGRSTDTQYF.

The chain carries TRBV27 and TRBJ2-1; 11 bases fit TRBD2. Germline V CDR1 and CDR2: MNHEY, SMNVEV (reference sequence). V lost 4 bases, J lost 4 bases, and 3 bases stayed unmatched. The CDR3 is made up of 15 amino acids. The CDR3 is CASSSTSGSYNEQFF. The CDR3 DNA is TGTGCCAGCAGTTCAACTAGCGGGAGTTACAATGAGCAGTTCTTC.

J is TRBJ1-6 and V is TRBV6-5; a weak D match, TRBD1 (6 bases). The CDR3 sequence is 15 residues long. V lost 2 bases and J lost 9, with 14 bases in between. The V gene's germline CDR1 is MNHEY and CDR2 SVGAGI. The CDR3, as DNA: TGTGCCAGCAGTTACGCCTCAGGGGCGGGTTCACCCCTCCACTTT. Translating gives CASSYASGAGSPLHF.

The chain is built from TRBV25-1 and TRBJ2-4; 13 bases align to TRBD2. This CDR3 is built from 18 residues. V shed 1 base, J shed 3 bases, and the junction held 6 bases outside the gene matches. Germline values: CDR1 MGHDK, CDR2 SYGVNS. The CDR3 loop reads CASSEWELAGGDKNIQYF. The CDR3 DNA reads TGTGCCAGCAGTGAATGGGAACTAGCGGGAGGGGACAAAAACATTCAGTACTTC.

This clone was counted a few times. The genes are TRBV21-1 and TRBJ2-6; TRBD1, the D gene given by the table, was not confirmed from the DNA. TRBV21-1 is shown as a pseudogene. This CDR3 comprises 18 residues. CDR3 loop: CASSNNVGQKSGANVLTF. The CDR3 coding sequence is TGTGCCAGCAGCAATAACGTGGGACAGAAGTCTGGGGCCAACGTCCTGACTTTC.